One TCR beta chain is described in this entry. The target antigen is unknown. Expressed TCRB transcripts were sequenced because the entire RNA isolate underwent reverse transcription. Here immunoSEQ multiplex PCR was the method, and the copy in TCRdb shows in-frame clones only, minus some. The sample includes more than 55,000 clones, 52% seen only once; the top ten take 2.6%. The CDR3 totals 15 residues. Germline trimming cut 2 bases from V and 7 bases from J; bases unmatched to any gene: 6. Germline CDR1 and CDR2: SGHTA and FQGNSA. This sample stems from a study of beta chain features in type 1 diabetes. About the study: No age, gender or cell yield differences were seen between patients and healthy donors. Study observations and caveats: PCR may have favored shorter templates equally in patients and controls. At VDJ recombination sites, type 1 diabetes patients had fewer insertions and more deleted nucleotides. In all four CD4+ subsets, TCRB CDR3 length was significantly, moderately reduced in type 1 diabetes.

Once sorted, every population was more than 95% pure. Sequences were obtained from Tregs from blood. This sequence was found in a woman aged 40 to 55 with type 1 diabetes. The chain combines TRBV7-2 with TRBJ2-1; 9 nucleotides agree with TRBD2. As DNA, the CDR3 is TGTGCCAGCAGCTTAATGGGCGGGAGGGGGAATGAGCAGTTCTTC. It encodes CASSLMGGRGNEQFF.